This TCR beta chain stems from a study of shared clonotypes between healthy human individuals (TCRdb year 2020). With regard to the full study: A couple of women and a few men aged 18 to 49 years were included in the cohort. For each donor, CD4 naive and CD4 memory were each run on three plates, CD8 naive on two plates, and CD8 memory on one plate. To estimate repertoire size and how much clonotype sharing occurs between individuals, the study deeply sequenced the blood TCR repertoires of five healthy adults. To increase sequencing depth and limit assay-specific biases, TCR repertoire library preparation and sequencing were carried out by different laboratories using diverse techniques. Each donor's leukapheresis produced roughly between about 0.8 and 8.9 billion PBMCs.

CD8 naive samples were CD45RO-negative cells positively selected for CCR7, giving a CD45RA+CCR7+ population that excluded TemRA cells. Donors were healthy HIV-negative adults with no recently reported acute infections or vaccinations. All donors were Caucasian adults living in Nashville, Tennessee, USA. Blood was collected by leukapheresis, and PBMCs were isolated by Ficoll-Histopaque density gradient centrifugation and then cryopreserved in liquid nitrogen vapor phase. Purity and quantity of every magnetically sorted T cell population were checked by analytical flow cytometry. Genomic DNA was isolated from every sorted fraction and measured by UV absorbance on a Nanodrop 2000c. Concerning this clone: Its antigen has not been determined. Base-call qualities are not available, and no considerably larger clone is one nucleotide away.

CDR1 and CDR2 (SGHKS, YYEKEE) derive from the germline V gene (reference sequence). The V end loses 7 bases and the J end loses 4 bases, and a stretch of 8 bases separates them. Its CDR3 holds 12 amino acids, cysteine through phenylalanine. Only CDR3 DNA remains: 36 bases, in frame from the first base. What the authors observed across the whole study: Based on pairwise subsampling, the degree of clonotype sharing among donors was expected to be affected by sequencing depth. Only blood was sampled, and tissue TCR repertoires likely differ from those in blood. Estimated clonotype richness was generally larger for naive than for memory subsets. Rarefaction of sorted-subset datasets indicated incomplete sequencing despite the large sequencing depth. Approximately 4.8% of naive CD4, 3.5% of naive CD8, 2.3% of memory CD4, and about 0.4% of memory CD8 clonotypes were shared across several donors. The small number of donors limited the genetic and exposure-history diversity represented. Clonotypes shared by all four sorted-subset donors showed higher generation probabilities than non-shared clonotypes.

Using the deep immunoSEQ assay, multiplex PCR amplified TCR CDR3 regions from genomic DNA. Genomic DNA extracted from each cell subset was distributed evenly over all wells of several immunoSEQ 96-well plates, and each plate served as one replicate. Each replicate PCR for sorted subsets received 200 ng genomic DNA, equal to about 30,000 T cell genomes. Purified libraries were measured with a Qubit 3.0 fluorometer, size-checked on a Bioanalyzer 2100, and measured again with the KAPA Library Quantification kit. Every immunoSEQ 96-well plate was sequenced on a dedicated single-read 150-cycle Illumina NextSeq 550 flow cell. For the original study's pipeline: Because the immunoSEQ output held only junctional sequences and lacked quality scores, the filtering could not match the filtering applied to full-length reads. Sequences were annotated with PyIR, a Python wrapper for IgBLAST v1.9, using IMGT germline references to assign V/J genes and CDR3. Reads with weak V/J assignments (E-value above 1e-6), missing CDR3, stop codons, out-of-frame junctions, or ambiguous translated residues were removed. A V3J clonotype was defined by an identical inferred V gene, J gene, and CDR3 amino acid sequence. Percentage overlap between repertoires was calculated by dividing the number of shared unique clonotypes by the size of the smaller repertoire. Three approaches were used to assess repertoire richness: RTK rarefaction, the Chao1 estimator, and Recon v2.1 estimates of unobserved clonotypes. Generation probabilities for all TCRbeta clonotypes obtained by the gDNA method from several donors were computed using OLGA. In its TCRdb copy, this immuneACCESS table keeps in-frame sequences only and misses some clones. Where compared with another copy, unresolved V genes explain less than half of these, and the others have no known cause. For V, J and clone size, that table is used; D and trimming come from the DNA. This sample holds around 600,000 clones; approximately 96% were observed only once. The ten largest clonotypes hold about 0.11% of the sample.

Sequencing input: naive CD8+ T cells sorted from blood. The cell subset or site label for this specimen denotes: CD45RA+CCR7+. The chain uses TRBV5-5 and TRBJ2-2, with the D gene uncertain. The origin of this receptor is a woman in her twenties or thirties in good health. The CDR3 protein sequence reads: CASGWGTGELFF. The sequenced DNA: TGTGCCAGCGGCTGGGGCACCGGGGAGCTGTTTTTT.